Presented here are 22 T cell receptor beta chains from one specimen sequenced in a study of cytomegalovirus exposure and HLA in healthy donors. PCR employed 60 Vbeta and 13 Jbeta primers. Only in-frame clones appear in the TCRdb table, and some are missing; sequencing was by immunoSEQ multiplex PCR. The repertoire includes about 120,000 clones, about 64% of them detected once, and roughly 8.3% sits in the top ten. Sequenced sample: PBMCs. Receptors originate from a man between 18 and 35 years old in good health and CMV-seropositive.

The genes are TRBV7-2 and TRBJ1-4; a possible D gene is TRBD1 (6 bases). The CDR3 is 19 amino acids. From germline, CDR1 is SGHTA and CDR2 FQGNSA. The V gene lost 4 bases and the J gene lost 3 bases, with 24 bases spanning the gap. CDR3 DNA sequence: TGTGCCAGCAGCTCACAGGGCTCAGGGAAGAGCCGCTCTAATGAAAAACTGTTTTTT. Its translation: CASSSQGSGKSRSNEKLFF.

The chain has TRBV7-9 and TRBJ2-5; D possibly corresponds to TRBD2 (6 bases). Germline V gene sequence: CDR1 SEHNR, CDR2 FQNEAQ (reference sequence). V was pared by 0 bases and J by 5 bases, with 13 bases between. The CDR3 covers 15 residues. The CDR3, as DNA: TGTGCCAGCAGCTTAGCGGGGAGGCAGGAGGAGACCCAGTACTTC. Its translation is CASSLAGRQEETQYF. The whole variable domain, filled in from reference TRBV7-9 and TRBJ2-5, reads DTGVSQNPRHKITKRGQNVTFRCDPISEHNRLYWYRQTLGQGPEFLTYFQNEAQLEKSRLLSDRFSAERPKGSFSTLEIQRTEQGDSAMYLCASSLAGRQEETQYFGPGTRLLVL.

V and J are TRBV11-2 and TRBJ2-1, with 9 bases identical to TRBD1. From germline, CDR1 is SGHAT and CDR2 FQNNGV. Trimming cost V 8 bases and J 9 bases; bases outside gene matches: 14. This CDR3 contains 15 residues. This CDR3 is CASGFSTGGRGEQFF. CDR3 coding DNA: TGTGCCAGCGGGTTTAGTACAGGGGGCCGCGGTGAGCAGTTCTTC.

The rearrangement links TRBV6-5 to TRBJ1-6, with a possible D match to TRBD1 (5 bases). The germline V and J ends were trimmed by 4 bases and 7 bases, with 11 bases remaining between them. The CDR3 contains 14 residues. CDR1 is MNHEY, CDR2 SVGAGI, per germline. Here the CDR3 reads CASSSTVRNSPLHF. CDR3 coding DNA: TGTGCCAGCAGTTCGACAGTGAGAAATTCACCCCTCCACTTT.

The genes are TRBV19 and TRBJ1-1, with TRBD1 matching over 10 bases. This CDR3 comprises 15 residues. V trimming: 5 bases; J trimming: 4 bases; junction bases outside the gene matches: 7. In germline, CDR1 is LNHDA, CDR2 SQIVND (reference sequence). CDR3 DNA: TGTGCCAGTAGTCCCCGACAGGGGGCTAGCACTGAAGCTTTCTTT. Its protein is CASSPRQGASTEAFF.

The V gene is TRBV27, the J gene TRBJ2-2; D is unclear. V lost 4 bases to trimming and J lost 4 bases, with 10 bases between them. The CDR3 is made up of 14 amino acids. Germline-derived CDR1 and CDR2 are MNHEY and SMNVEV (reference sequence). CDR3 amino acids: CASSSVEITGELFF. In DNA, the CDR3 is TGTGCCAGCAGTTCGGTGGAGATCACCGGGGAGCTGTTTTTT.

CDR3 bases: TGTGCCAGCAGCTTCGGCGCGGATTCACCCCTCCACTTT. Amino acid sequence: CASSFGADSPLHF. The chain employs TRBV5-6 and TRBJ1-6, with D uncertain. Looked up from germline, CDR1 is SGHDT and CDR2 is YYEEEE. The CDR3 is made up of 13 amino acids. The ends were cut back, 2 bases at V and 8 bases at J, with 8 bases in the middle.

J is TRBJ2-3 and V is TRBV6-1, with 8 positions matching TRBD2. J gave up 2 bases and V 2 bases, and 3 bases lay outside the gene matches. Germline V CDR1 and CDR2: MNHNS, SASEGT. The CDR3 sequence is 15 residues long. For the CDR3, the DNA is TGTGCCAGCAGTGAAATAGCGGGGTCCACAGATACGCAGTATTTT. This translates into CASSEIAGSTDTQYF.

The rearrangement uses TRBV7-9 and TRBJ2-7; 7 nucleotides line up with TRBD2. The germline V gene encodes CDR1 SEHNR and CDR2 FQNEAQ (reference sequence). The junction had 20 bases not matched to a gene; V was cut back by 5 bases and J by 4 bases. The CDR3 is 18 residues long. CDR3 amino acids: CASSGEGRGVWFFYEQYV. CDR3 coding DNA: TGTGCCAGCAGCGGGGAGGGTCGCGGGGTATGGTTCTTTTACGAGCAGTACGTC.

The V and J genes are TRBV5-1 and TRBJ2-1; D perhaps matches TRBD1 (5 bases). The CDR3 has 12 amino acids. The V end was cut by 6 bases, the J end by 2 bases, with 6 bases between. Germline CDR1 SGHRS, CDR2 YFSETQ. The CDR3: CASKDTYNEQFF. CDR3 coding DNA: TGCGCCAGCAAGGACACCTACAATGAGCAGTTCTTC.

This chain links TRBV27 with TRBJ2-3; 9 nucleotides agree with TRBD1. CDR3 length: 17 residues. The ends lost 6 bases at V and 2 bases at J; junction bases unmatched: 12. CDR1 and CDR2 (germline): MNHEY, SMNVEV (reference sequence). CDR3 nucleotide sequence: TGTGCCAGCAGACCCACAGGGGGCCCGTATATCACAGATACGCAGTATTTT. Residues: CASRPTGGPYITDTQYF.

As concerns this clone: The junction departs from germline at one end; a sequencing error may be responsible. The chain uses TRBV7-2 and TRBJ1-5; D might be TRBD1 (6 bases). Germline V gene lookup returns CDR1 SGHTA and CDR2 FQGNSA. The CDR3 has 15 amino acids. The CDR3 DNA sequence: TGTGCCAGCAGTTTAGCCGAGGGGGGGAATCAGCCCCAGCATTTT. Its translation is CASSLAEGGNQPQHF.

This chain connects TRBV5-1 to TRBJ1-2; tentative D call: TRBD1 (6 bases). Looked up from germline, CDR1 is SGHRS and CDR2 is YFSETQ. CDR3 length equals 15 residues. Deletions cut 2 bases from V and 4 bases from J, with 15 bases between. CDR3 in DNA: TGCGCCAGCAGCTTTCTGGATCTAGGGGGCTATGGCTACACCTTC. It specifies CASSFLDLGGYGYTF. Full variable domain (outside the CDR3, taken from reference TRBV5-1 and TRBJ1-2): KAGVTQTPRYLIKTRGQQVTLSCSPISGHRSVSWYQQTPGQGLQFLFEYFSETQRNKGNFPGRFSGRQFSNSRSEMNVSTLELGDSALYLCASSFLDLGGYGYTFGSGTRLTVV.

The CDR3 loop is CASSQQMNTEAFF. In nucleotides, the CDR3 is TGTGCCAGCAGCCAACAGATGAACACTGAAGCTTTCTTT. V gene TRBV14 combines with J gene TRBJ1-1; D is undetermined. Per the germline V gene, CDR1 is SGHDN and CDR2 is FVKESK. The CDR3 consists of 13 residues. V lost 2 bases and J lost 0, with 4 bases in between. The full variable domain, rest sourced from reference TRBV14 and TRBJ1-1, is EAGVTQFPSHSVIEKGQTVTLRCDPISGHDNLYWYRRVMGKEIKFLLHFVKESKQDESGMPNNRFLAERTGGTYSTLKVQPAELEDSGVYFCASSQQMNTEAFFGQGTRLTVV.

This CDR3 is CASARDRTNTEAFF. CDR3 nucleotides: TGTGCCAGCGCGAGGGACAGGACGAACACTGAAGCTTTCTTT. V usage is TRBV7-9 and J usage is TRBJ1-1; 8 bases line up with TRBD1. The trim removed 8 bases at V and 1 base at J, leaving 6 bases unmatched. The germline V gene has CDR1 SEHNR and CDR2 FQNEAQ (reference sequence). This CDR3 is built from 14 residues.

This clone was seen only a few times. The CDR3: CASSLGLWGVGAPRETQYF. The CDR3 DNA follows: TGTGCCAGCAGCTTGGGGCTTTGGGGGGTAGGAGCACCAAGAGAGACCCAGTACTTC. This chain uses TRBV5-6 with TRBJ2-5, with a tentative D call TRBD2 (6 bases). The CDR3 contains 19 residues. V dropped 0 bases and J dropped 4 bases, with 25 bases sitting between them. In germline, CDR1 is SGHDT, CDR2 YYEEEE.

V is TRBV5-1 and J is TRBJ1-1, with 12 bases identical to TRBD1. CDR3 length equals 19 residues. V was pared by 3 bases and J by 1 base, with 13 bases of the junction left unmatched. Per the germline V gene, CDR1 is SGHRS and CDR2 is YFSETQ. The CDR3 spells CASSWDRGLSLGGNTEAFF. CDR3 bases: TGCGCCAGCAGCTGGGACAGGGGGCTTTCGTTAGGGGGGAACACTGAAGCTTTCTTT.

V usage is TRBV5-1 and J usage is TRBJ2-5, with 7 nucleotides matching TRBD2. V lost 0 bases to trimming and J lost 1 base; unmatched junction nucleotides: 3. Germline V gene lookup returns CDR1 SGHRS and CDR2 YFSETQ. The CDR3 totals 15 residues. In DNA form, the CDR3 reads TGCGCCAGCAGCTTGGCGGGGACTATCCAAGAGACCCAGTACTTC. This sequence encodes CASSLAGTIQETQYF. Full variable domain (missing parts from reference TRBV5-1 and TRBJ2-5): KAGVTQTPRYLIKTRGQQVTLSCSPISGHRSVSWYQQTPGQGLQFLFEYFSETQRNKGNFPGRFSGRQFSNSRSEMNVSTLELGDSALYLCASSLAGTIQETQYFGPGTRLLVL.

This rearrangement joins TRBV5-1 to TRBJ2-1, with 10 positions matching TRBD2. CDR3 length: 16 amino acids. Unmatched junction bases numbered 9, after V lost 0 bases and J lost 9 bases. CDR1 and CDR2 from the germline V gene are SGHRS and YFSETQ. The chain's CDR3 is CASSLDERGGLGEQFF. In nucleotides, the CDR3 is TGCGCCAGCAGCTTGGATGAGCGGGGGGGACTGGGTGAGCAGTTCTTC. Using reference TRBV5-1 and TRBJ2-1 for the parts outside the CDR3, the full variable domain is KAGVTQTPRYLIKTRGQQVTLSCSPISGHRSVSWYQQTPGQGLQFLFEYFSETQRNKGNFPGRFSGRQFSNSRSEMNVSTLELGDSALYLCASSLDERGGLGEQFFGPGTRLTVL.

The rearrangement joins TRBV7-3 to TRBJ2-6, with TRBD1 matching 8 bases. CDR3 length: 17 residues. Trimming at V came to 4 bases and at J to 0 bases, leaving 5 bases not matched to a gene. Germline loops: CDR1 SGHTA, CDR2 FQGTGA. The chain's CDR3 is CASSYRTGNSGANVLTF. CDR3 in DNA: TGTGCCAGCAGCTACCGGACAGGGAACTCTGGGGCCAACGTCCTGACTTTC.

This sequence joins TRBV6-1 and TRBJ2-5; a possible D gene is TRBD1 (6 bases). CDR3 size: 14 residues. Germline V gene data show CDR1 as MNHNS and CDR2 as SASEGT. Trimming removed 7 bases from V and 0 bases from J, with 12 bases in between. CDR3 loop: CASTLDSNQETQYF. The CDR3 region has the DNA TGTGCCAGCACCTTGGACAGTAACCAAGAGACCCAGTACTTC.

The genes are TRBV5-1 and TRBJ2-5; 13 bases agree with TRBD2. CDR3 size: 15 residues. Germline values: CDR1 SGHRS, CDR2 YFSETQ. With V trimmed by 4 bases and J by 6 bases, 6 bases remained unmatched. DNA of the CDR3: TGCGCCAGCAGCGGGCGACTAGCGGGGGGACAGACCCAGTACTTC. Protein product: CASSGRLAGGQTQYF. Variable domain in full (rest from reference TRBV5-1 and TRBJ2-5): KAGVTQTPRYLIKTRGQQVTLSCSPISGHRSVSWYQQTPGQGLQFLFEYFSETQRNKGNFPGRFSGRQFSNSRSEMNVSTLELGDSALYLCASSGRLAGGQTQYFGPGTRLLVL.